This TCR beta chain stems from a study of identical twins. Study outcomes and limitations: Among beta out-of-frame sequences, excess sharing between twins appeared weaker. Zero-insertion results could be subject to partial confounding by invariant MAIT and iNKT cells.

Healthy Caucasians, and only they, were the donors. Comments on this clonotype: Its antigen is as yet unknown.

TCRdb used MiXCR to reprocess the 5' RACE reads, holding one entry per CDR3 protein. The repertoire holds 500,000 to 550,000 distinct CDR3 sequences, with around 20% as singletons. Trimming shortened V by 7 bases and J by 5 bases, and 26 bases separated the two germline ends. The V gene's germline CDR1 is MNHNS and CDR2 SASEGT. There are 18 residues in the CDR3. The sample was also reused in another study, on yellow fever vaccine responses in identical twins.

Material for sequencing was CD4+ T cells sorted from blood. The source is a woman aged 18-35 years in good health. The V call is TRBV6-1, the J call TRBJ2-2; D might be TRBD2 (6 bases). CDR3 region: CASTPRRGFELSTGELFF. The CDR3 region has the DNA TGTGCCAGCACTCCGCGGCGGGGTTTTGAGTTGAGTACCGGGGAGCTGTTTTTT.